These 20 T cell receptor beta chains came from one sample sequenced in a study of T cells in Graves' hyperthyroidism and ophthalmopathy. Researchers took RNA transcripts and amplified the TCR beta CDR3 regions from them. The HTBI primer set drove a first-round RT-PCR of the TCR CDR3. TCRdb ran MiXCR on the multiplex PCR reads and lists one entry per CDR3 protein. The sample consists of more than 500,000 distinct CDR3 sequences, approximately 48% of them appearing once. Sequencing used peripheral blood or thyroid tissue (not recorded which). These receptors were obtained from an adult woman with Graves' disease, either hyperthyroidism or ophthalmopathy (not recorded which).

Concerning this clonotype: The DNA is left out, because the CDR3 cannot be placed on it with certainty; the CDR3 is given as TCRdb lists it. The chain joins TRBV24-1 to TRBJ1-4; TRBD1 reflects the table's D call only, with no check against the DNA. The germline CDR1 and CDR2 sequences are KGHDR and SFDVKD. The CDR3 is 15 residues long, counting both termini. CDR3 protein: CATSDPGQGCENCFF.

The chain joins TRBV7-2 to TRBJ1-1, with TRBD1 matching over 7 bases. V lost 3 bases, J lost 5 bases, and 9 bases stayed unmatched. CDR3 size: 15 residues. Germline V gene sequence: CDR1 SGHTA, CDR2 FQGNSA. In nucleotides, the CDR3 is TGTGCCAGCAGCTTCCGACAGGGTTTCGTGACTGAAGCTTTCTTT. This gives the protein CASSFRQGFVTEAFF.

The genes are TRBV4-1 and TRBJ1-2; D is undetermined. In germline, CDR1 is MGHRA, CDR2 YSYEKL. V was shortened by 4 bases and J by 3 bases, with 15 bases between the two germline ends. This CDR3 contains 15 residues. CDR3: CASSPREADDYGYTF. Written as DNA, the CDR3 is TGCGCCAGCAGCCCGCGGGAGGCAGATGACTATGGCTACACCTTC.

The CDR3 region has the DNA TGTGCCAGCAGTGAAAACAGCGGGGGAGAGACCCAGTACTTC. Translation: CASSENSGGETQYF. J is TRBJ2-5 and V is TRBV2; 8 nucleotides line up with TRBD2. In germline, CDR1 is SNHLY, CDR2 FYNNEI. This CDR3 contains 14 residues. J gave up 4 bases and V 2 bases, and 3 bases lay outside the gene matches.

In this sample, this clonotype turned up a few times. The J gene is TRBJ2-3, the V gene TRBV9; D unclear. CDR1 SGDLS and CDR2 YYNGEE come from the germline V gene. Trimming cost V 5 bases and J 2 bases, with 6 bases left between them. The CDR3 has 12 residues. CDR3 sequence reads: CASRDSTDTQYF. Written as DNA, the CDR3 is TGTGCCAGCAGAGACTCCACAGATACGCAGTATTTT.

This chain links TRBV7-2 with TRBJ1-6; D perhaps matches TRBD1 (6 bases). Germline CDR1 is SGHTA and CDR2 is FQGNSA. V shed 7 bases and J shed 10 bases, with 11 bases lying between them. CDR3 length: 12 residues. CDR3 coding DNA: TGTGCCAGCACCAGGGGTTCGTCACCCCTCCACTTT. Translated, it gives CASTRGSSPLHF.

V and J are TRBV7-9 and TRBJ2-5; 10 nucleotides align to TRBD2. CDR3 length: 14 amino acids. The germline CDR1 and CDR2 sequences are SEHNR and FQNEAQ (reference sequence). J was trimmed by 7 bases and V by 3 bases; bases with no gene match: 5. The CDR3 nucleotides are TGTGCCAGCAGCTTTTGGACTAGCGGTGTGACCCAGTACTTC. Its protein product is CASSFWTSGVTQYF.

This clonotype was observed a few times. The chain couples TRBV5-8 to TRBJ1-5, with 7 bases aligning to TRBD1. From germline, CDR1 is SGHTS and CDR2 YDEGEE. V trimming: 2 bases; J trimming: 2 bases; junction bases outside the gene matches: 7. The CDR3 is made up of 16 amino acids. The CDR3 bases are TGTGCCAGCAGCTTTGATATTACAGGGGGCAATCAGCCCCAGCATTTT. As protein: CASSFDITGGNQPQHF.

At least ten counts were recorded for this clonotype. This chain links TRBV7-2 with TRBJ1-5; TRBD1 is a possible D gene (6 bases). The V end lost 2 bases, the J end lost 5 bases, and 13 bases lay between the germline ends. Germline CDR1 SGHTA, CDR2 FQGNSA. The CDR3 has 15 residues. CDR3 sequence (DNA): TGTGCCAGCAGCTTATTTTTCGGGGGCCATCAGCCCCAGCATTTT. Its translation is CASSLFFGGHQPQHF.

The chain joins TRBV10-1 to TRBJ1-2; D perhaps matches TRBD1 (6 bases). CDR1 is WNHNN, CDR2 SYGVQD, per germline (reference sequence). The V gene lost 2 bases and the J gene lost 0 bases, with 10 bases spanning the gap. CDR3 length equals 15 residues. DNA for the CDR3: TGCGCCAGCAGTGAGCCGGACAGTACTAACTATGGCTACACCTTC. Translation: CASSEPDSTNYGYTF.

V and J are TRBV7-8 and TRBJ1-6; 7 nucleotides match TRBD1. Per germline, CDR1 SGHVS and CDR2 FQNEAQ. Trimming at V came to 0 bases and at J to 10 bases, leaving 6 bases not matched to a gene. This CDR3 comprises 15 residues. CDR3 nucleotide sequence: TGTGCCAGCAGCTTAGCACCGACAGGGCGCTCACCCCTCCACTTT. Residues: CASSLAPTGRSPLHF.

The chain combines TRBV7-2 with TRBJ1-1, with D hard to call. This CDR3 region has 14 residues. Germline CDR1 reads SGHTA; CDR2 reads FQGNSA. V was shortened by 6 bases and J by 2 bases, with 13 bases between the two germline ends. The CDR3 sequence: CASRGRGLNTEAFF. CDR3 in DNA: TGTGCCAGCAGGGGGAGAGGGCTCAACACTGAAGCTTTCTTT.

This clonotype was detected a few times. Likely a read error: the CDR3 ends without its conserved phenylalanine or tryptophan. The DNA is omitted, as the CDR3 cannot be located on it reliably, and the CDR3 follows TCRdb's listing. The CDR3 protein is CASSMSGTSVL. The rearrangement joins TRBV19 to TRBJ1-1. Germline V gene data show CDR1 as LNHDA and CDR2 as SQIVND (reference sequence). 11 amino acids form the CDR3, both terminal residues included.

This clonotype was seen at least ten times. The chain links TRBV6-5 to TRBJ1-2; D is unresolved. Germline assignment: CDR1 MNHEY and CDR2 SVGAGI. V was pared by 1 base and J by 6 bases, with 12 bases between. CDR3 length: 14 residues. DNA of the CDR3: TGTGCCAGCAGTTACTTTGGGGATAGAGATGGCTACACCTTC. It translates to CASSYFGDRDGYTF.

The chain couples TRBV9 to TRBJ2-2, with 14 bases lining up with TRBD2. Germline trimming cut 6 bases from V and 7 bases from J; bases unmatched to any gene: 8. CDR3 length equals 16 residues. CDR1 and CDR2 from the germline V gene are SGDLS and YYNGEE. CDR3 region: CASNPGTSGSFGELFF. The CDR3 DNA follows: TGTGCCAGCAACCCCGGGACTAGCGGGAGTTTCGGGGAGCTGTTTTTT. The complete variable domain, with remaining parts taken from reference TRBV9 and TRBJ2-2, reads DSGVTQTPKHLITATGQRVTLRCSPRSGDLSVYWYQQSLDQGLQFLIQYYNGEERAKGNILERFSAQQFPDLHSELNLSSLELGDSALYFCASNPGTSGSFGELFFGEGSRLTVL.

V is TRBV7-8 and J is TRBJ2-5, with D possibly being TRBD1 or TRBD2 (5 bases each). The CDR3 sequence is 16 residues long. Trimming removed 4 bases at V and 5 bases at J, with 20 bases between. Germline V CDR1 and CDR2: SGHVS, FQNEAQ. CDR3 protein: CASSSEGQVLAETQYF. CDR3 in DNA: TGTGCCAGCAGCTCAGAGGGGCAGGTCCTTGCGGAGACCCAGTACTTC. Filled out from reference TRBV7-8 and TRBJ2-5, the complete variable domain reads GAGVSQSPRYKVAKRGQDVALRCDPISGHVSLFWYQQALGQGPEFLTYFQNEAQLDKSGLPSDRFFAERPEGSVSTLKIQRTQQEDSAVYLCASSSEGQVLAETQYFGPGTRLLVL.

This clonotype came up many times. CDR3 coding DNA: TGTGCCAGCAGTACCGACGAGGGGTATGGCTACACCTTC. Its protein is CASSTDEGYGYTF. The chain combines TRBV2 with TRBJ1-2, with D possibly TRBD1 on 5 matching bases. V lost 5 bases, J lost 5 bases, and 12 bases lay in between. Germline V CDR1 and CDR2: SNHLY, FYNNEI. The CDR3 length is 13 residues.

This chain uses TRBV10-3 with TRBJ2-5; either TRBD1 or TRBD2 may supply D (6 bases each). Germline V gives CDR1 ENHRY, CDR2 SYGVKD. Between the trimmed V and J ends, which lost 6 bases and 2 bases, there was a span of 16 bases. The CDR3 runs 15 residues. CDR3 sequence reads: CAIRGGQRIQETQYF. DNA for the CDR3: TGTGCCATCAGGGGAGGACAGCGGATACAAGAGACCCAGTACTTC.

There are a few counts of this clonotype. The chain has TRBV29-1 and TRBJ2-7, with 8 bases aligning to TRBD1. The last part of the DNA fits TRBJ2-5 better; the J call may be wrong. The V gene's germline CDR1 is SQVTM and CDR2 ANQGSEA. The CDR3 consists of 13 residues. DNA for the CDR3: TGCAGCACAGGGACAGGTCACCAAGAGACCCAGTACTTC. It is translated as CSTGTGHQETQYF.

There are many counts of this clonotype. The chain couples TRBV24-1 to TRBJ2-5; no clear D gene. The germline gives CDR1 KGHDR, CDR2 SFDVKD. V dropped 4 bases and J dropped 7 bases, with 12 bases sitting between them. This CDR3 is 13 amino acids long. This CDR3 is CATSEVRIGTQYF. CDR3 DNA sequence: TGTGCCACCAGTGAGGTCCGGATAGGGACCCAGTACTTC.